The 3 T cell receptor beta chains below come from one sample, sequenced in a study of a mutant IDH1 vaccine in newly diagnosed glioma. Time point specified: baseline, week 1 (first vaccination visit). The sample's treatment: pre-vaccination baseline after standard-of-care therapy. Profiled with immunoSEQ multiplex PCR; TCRdb holds only in-frame clones, not every one. The sample holds over 45,000 clones; approximately 91% are singletons and the top ten take approximately 2.4%. The sample in question was PBMCs, obtained from a glioma patient treated with radiotherapy, temozolomide or both. These receptors all come from a man aged 50 or older with glioma.

This clone was counted between two and nine times. The chain combines TRBV29-1 with TRBJ1-5; unclear D gene. CDR3 length: 13 amino acids. Germline assignment: CDR1 SQVTM and CDR2 ANQGSEA. The V end was cut by 4 bases, the J end by 0 bases, with 7 bases between. Written as DNA, the CDR3 is TGCAGCGTTGGCGGCTATAGCAATCAGCCCCAGCATTTT. Its translation is CSVGGYSNQPQHF.

The chain has TRBV25-1 and TRBJ1-4, with 7 bases lining up with TRBD1. The J segment lost 7 bases and the V segment lost 4 bases, leaving 18 bases of the junction unmatched. Germline V gives CDR1 MGHDK, CDR2 SYGVNS. CDR3 length equals 18 residues. The CDR3 sequence is CASSGGPPGGRGSEKLFF. In DNA form, the CDR3 reads TGTGCCAGCAGTGGGGGCCCTCCAGGGGGAAGGGGCAGTGAAAAACTGTTTTTT.

The chain carries TRBV6-5 and TRBJ2-7; D possibly uses TRBD1 or TRBD2 (5 bases each). Germline V gives CDR1 MNHEY, CDR2 SVGAGI. The CDR3 is made up of 13 amino acids. Trimming pared 2 bases from V and 6 bases from J, leaving 11 bases between. CDR3 sequence reads: CASSYGGTGEQYF. The CDR3 DNA sequence: TGTGCCAGCAGTTACGGGGGTACGGGCGAGCAGTACTTC.